Listed below are T cell receptor beta chains from one sample, sequenced in a study of CD8 T cells in Susac syndrome. TCRdb passed the immunoSEQ multiplex PCR reads through MiXCR, listing each CDR3 protein once. The data hold 1,500 to 2,000 distinct CDR3 sequences, with 64% observed a single time. Sequencing was performed on CD8+ TEMRA cells from PBMCs. These receptors came from a human donor with Susac syndrome. Both conserved end residues are part of each CDR3. The D gene is left open where the match is weak. Rows give clone size only sometimes, using once, few, many, or a class for an expanded clone.

CDR3aa: CASSLAPTGARNTIYF
CDR3nt: TGTGCCAGCAGTTTAGCCCCCACAGGGGCCCGGAACACCATATATTTT
d_gene: TRBD1
abundance: -
j_gene: TRBJ1-3
v_gene: TRBV12-3/TRBV12-4

CDR3aa: CASSSGTGIDTQYF
CDR3nt: TGTGCCAGCAGCTCCGGGACAGGGATCGATACGCAGTATTTT
d_gene: TRBD1
abundance: -
j_gene: TRBJ2-3
v_gene: TRBV7-9

CDR3aa: CASSLFPGGEQYF
CDR3nt: TGTGCCAGCAGTTTATTCCCGGGGGGTGAGCAGTACTTC
d_gene: TRBD2
abundance: -
j_gene: TRBJ2-7
v_gene: TRBV27

CDR3aa: CASSQDIGLGTPGSCFF
CDR3nt: -
d_gene: -
abundance: once
j_gene: TRBJ2-2
v_gene: TRBV4-3

CDR3aa: CASSYWGTSGPEDTQYF
CDR3nt: TGTGCCAGCAGTTACTGGGGTACTAGCGGACCCGAAGATACGCAGTATTTT
d_gene: TRBD2
abundance: -
j_gene: TRBJ2-3
v_gene: TRBV6-5

CDR3aa: CASRRISGTGELFF
CDR3nt: TGTGCCAGCAGACGTATTTCTGGCACCGGGGAGCTGTTTTTT
d_gene: -
abundance: few
j_gene: TRBJ2-2
v_gene: TRBV27

CDR3aa: CASSSGTGAPLHF
CDR3nt: TGTGCCAGCAGCTCCGGGACAGGGGCACCCCTCCACTTT
d_gene: TRBD1
abundance: -
j_gene: TRBJ1-6
v_gene: TRBV7-9

CDR3aa: CASSQDLGDTGELFF
CDR3nt: TGCGCCAGCAGCCAAGATTTGGGGGACACCGGGGAGCTGTTTTTT
d_gene: -
abundance: -
j_gene: TRBJ2-2
v_gene: TRBV4-3

CDR3aa: CASSEGDPLHF
CDR3nt: TGTGCCAGCAGTGAAGGTGATCCCCTCCACTTT
d_gene: -
abundance: large
j_gene: TRBJ1-6
v_gene: TRBV25-1

CDR3aa: CASSYSERGERDTQYF
CDR3nt: TGTGCCAGCAGTTACTCTGAGCGGGGCGAGAGGGATACGCAGTATTTT
d_gene: TRBD2
abundance: few
j_gene: TRBJ2-3
v_gene: TRBV6-2/TRBV6-3

CDR3aa: CASSLGHKEPQHF
CDR3nt: TGTGCCAGCAGCCTAGGGCACAAGGAGCCCCAGCATTTT
d_gene: -
abundance: -
j_gene: TRBJ1-5
v_gene: TRBV9

CDR3aa: CASSPGDTLFF
CDR3nt: TGTGCCAGCAGTCCGGGGGATACGCTGTTTTTT
d_gene: -
abundance: -
j_gene: TRBJ2-2
v_gene: TRBV25-1

CDR3aa: CASRQDVSSNLPQHF
CDR3nt: TGCGCCAGCAGGCAAGATGTATCTAGCAATCTGCCCCAGCATTTT
d_gene: -
abundance: -
j_gene: TRBJ1-5
v_gene: TRBV4-3

CDR3aa: CASSLHQGNTEAFF
CDR3nt: TGTGCCAGCAGCTTACACCAGGGGAACACTGAAGCTTTCTTT
d_gene: -
abundance: -
j_gene: TRBJ1-1
v_gene: TRBV7-3

CDR3aa: CSVPGTVNICEQYF
CDR3nt: TGCAGCGTTCCCGGGACAGTAAATATCTGCGAGCAGTACTTC
d_gene: TRBD1
abundance: -
j_gene: TRBJ2-7
v_gene: TRBV29-1

CDR3aa: CASSLGDRAYNEQFF
CDR3nt: TGTGCCAGCAGCCTCGGGGACAGAGCCTACAATGAGCAGTTCTTC
d_gene: TRBD1
abundance: large
j_gene: TRBJ2-1
v_gene: TRBV5-8

CDR3aa: CASTQGAYEQYF
CDR3nt: TGTGCCAGCACTCAGGGGGCTTACGAGCAGTACTTC
d_gene: TRBD1
abundance: -
j_gene: TRBJ2-7
v_gene: TRBV25-1

CDR3aa: CASTGVDSTDTQYF
CDR3nt: TGTGCCAGCACTGGGGTAGATAGCACAGATACGCAGTATTTT
d_gene: -
abundance: once
j_gene: TRBJ2-3
v_gene: TRBV2

CDR3aa: CASSLSRGGLNEQFF
CDR3nt: TGTGCCAGCAGTTTATCCCGGGGGGGCCTTAATGAGCAGTTCTTC
d_gene: TRBD2
abundance: large
j_gene: TRBJ2-1
v_gene: TRBV27

CDR3aa: CASSQSVNSYEQYF
CDR3nt: TGTGCCAGCAGCCAGTCAGTCAACTCCTACGAGCAGTACTTC
d_gene: -
abundance: -
j_gene: TRBJ2-7
v_gene: TRBV3-1

CDR3aa: CASSSGVGTGGDEQYF
CDR3nt: TGTGCCAGCAGCTCAGGAGTCGGGACAGGGGGCGACGAGCAGTACTTC
d_gene: TRBD1
abundance: -
j_gene: TRBJ2-7
v_gene: TRBV7-9

CDR3aa: CASSSDRDSGANVLTF
CDR3nt: TGTGCCAGCAGCTCCGACCGGGACTCTGGGGCCAACGTCCTGACTTTC
d_gene: -
abundance: -
j_gene: TRBJ2-6
v_gene: TRBV7-9

CDR3aa: CSARSSGSVGSPLHF
CDR3nt: TGCAGTGCTAGGTCGTCGGGTTCGGTGGGTTCACCCCTCCACTTT
d_gene: -
abundance: -
j_gene: TRBJ1-6
v_gene: TRBV20-1

CDR3aa: CASSLPDRGRATNYGYTF
CDR3nt: TGTGCCAGCAGCTTGCCGGACAGGGGCCGCGCTACAAACTATGGCTACACCTTC
d_gene: TRBD1
abundance: large
j_gene: TRBJ1-2
v_gene: TRBV5-6

CDR3aa: CASRLKGFNTDAFF
CDR3nt: TGCGCCAGCAGGTTAAAGGGGTTTAACACTGATGCTTTCTTT
d_gene: -
abundance: once
j_gene: TRBJ1-1
v_gene: TRBV10-2